Shown below are 13 T cell receptor beta chains from a single sample sequenced in a study of T cell responses to AZD1222 COVID-19 vaccine. The method was immunoSEQ multiplex PCR; TCRdb's version includes in-frame clones alone and lacks a portion of them. The sample includes 70,000 to 95,000 clones, about 86% seen only once; the top ten take more than 5%. The material was peripheral blood, obtained 28 days after the second AZD1222 dose. These receptor sequences come from an adult who received the AZD1222 COVID-19 vaccine.

The V gene is TRBV20-1, the J gene TRBJ2-2; TRBD2 agrees at 9 bases. The CDR3 has 16 amino acids. In germline, CDR1 is DFQATT, CDR2 SNEGSKA (reference sequence). V dropped 3 bases and J dropped 0; count of bases not matched to a gene: 5. CDR3 sequence (DNA): TGCAGTGCTAGTCCGACTAGCGGCTCGAACACCGGGGAGCTGTTTTTT. Translating gives CSASPTSGSNTGELFF.

The chain joins TRBV3-1 (or the pseudogene TRBV3-2) to TRBJ2-3; TRBD1 agrees at 8 bases. V dropped 4 bases and J dropped 2; count of bases not matched to a gene: 8. The CDR3 runs 16 residues. Germline CDR1 and CDR2: LGHDT and YNNKEL (reference sequence). The CDR3 DNA is TGTGCCAGCAGCCGCCTGGGACAGGCCAACACAGATACGCAGTATTTT. Residues: CASSRLGQANTDTQYF.

The chain couples TRBV6-2 or TRBV6-3 to TRBJ1-3; D is perhaps TRBD1 (6 bases). CDR3 length: 14 residues. Germline V gives CDR1 MNHEY, CDR2 SVGEGT. With 5 bases removed from V and 3 bases from J, the gap between germline ends came to 11 bases. The CDR3 DNA is TGTGCCAGCAGTCCCGGGGGCATTGGAAACACCATATATTTT. It yields the protein CASSPGGIGNTIYF.

V and J are TRBV27 and TRBJ1-6; D possibly corresponds to TRBD1 (6 bases). The ends were cut back, 2 bases at V and 6 bases at J, with 11 bases in the middle. Germline CDR1 MNHEY, CDR2 SMNVEV (reference sequence). This CDR3 is 15 amino acids long. CDR3 sequence reads: CASSLIGRGNSPLHF. The CDR3 DNA is TGTGCCAGCAGTTTAATTGGCAGGGGTAATTCACCCCTCCACTTT.

This clone was counted between two and nine times. The chain couples TRBV6-4 to TRBJ1-4; a possible D gene is TRBD1 (5 bases). The V end was cut by 7 bases, the J end by 7 bases, with 10 bases between. This CDR3 contains 12 residues. The germline gives CDR1 MRHNA, CDR2 SNTAGT. The CDR3 here is CASTQGCEKLFF. The CDR3 region has the DNA TGTGCCAGCACCCAGGGTTGTGAAAAACTGTTTTTT.

The chain couples TRBV6-5 to TRBJ1-3; D remains unclear. The CDR3 spans 15 residues. V was cut by 4 bases and J by 4 bases, with 14 bases left in between. CDR1 is MNHEY, CDR2 SVGAGI, per germline. The DNA for the CDR3 is TGTGCCAGCAGTTTTTCCCCCAACGGCGGAAACACCATATATTTT. Encoded protein: CASSFSPNGGNTIYF.

V gene TRBV5-1 combines with J gene TRBJ2-3; D call uncertain. Germline loops: CDR1 SGHRS, CDR2 YFSETQ. Trimming removed 0 bases from V and 2 bases from J, with 10 bases in between. The CDR3 runs to 15 residues. The DNA for the CDR3 is TGCGCCAGCAGCTTGGAGGCAGGTCCCACAGATACGCAGTATTTT. The encoded protein is CASSLEAGPTDTQYF.

The V gene is TRBV10-1, the J gene TRBJ2-7, with 7 bases identical to TRBD1. Germline CDR1 WNHNN, CDR2 SYGVQD (reference sequence). This CDR3 has 13 amino acids. The trim removed 8 bases at V and 0 bases at J, leaving 4 bases unmatched. In DNA form, the CDR3 reads TGCGCCAGCGGGACAGACCACTCCTACGAGCAGTACTTC. Translation: CASGTDHSYEQYF.

CDR3 amino acids: CASSRGGGGNTGELFF. The CDR3 nucleotides are TGTGCCAGCAGCAGGGGGGGCGGGGGAAACACCGGGGAGCTGTTTTTT. V and J are TRBV5-4 and TRBJ2-2; the D gene is possibly TRBD2 (7 bases). This CDR3 contains 16 residues. V lost 4 bases to trimming and J lost 2 bases, with 15 bases between them. Germline assignment: CDR1 SGHNT and CDR2 YYREEE (reference sequence).

V gene TRBV4-3 combines with J gene TRBJ1-2; D uncertain. V was shortened by 0 bases and J by 0 bases, with 5 bases between the two germline ends. Germline CDR1 is LGHNA and CDR2 is YSLEER. The CDR3 spans 14 residues. The CDR3 is CASSQDRTNYGYTF. The CDR3 region has the DNA TGCGCCAGCAGCCAAGACCGGACTAACTATGGCTACACCTTC.

This chain joins TRBV10-3 and TRBJ1-1; D is uncertain. Germline lookup yields CDR1 ENHRY and CDR2 SYGVKD. The CDR3 is made up of 12 amino acids. The V end was cut by 8 bases, the J end by 5 bases, with 12 bases between. The CDR3 bases are TGTGCCATCGGGCCTACCGGGACTGAAGCTTTCTTT. This codes for CAIGPTGTEAFF.

The CDR3 coding sequence is TGTGCCAGCAGTTTAGGATTTGGGGGTTCCTACGAGCAGTACTTC. It specifies CASSLGFGGSYEQYF. The chain couples TRBV27 to TRBJ2-7, with D possibly called TRBD1 or TRBD2 (5 bases each). There are 15 residues in the CDR3. Trimming shortened V by 2 bases and J by 1 base, and 12 bases separated the two germline ends. Germline-derived CDR1 and CDR2 are MNHEY and SMNVEV (reference sequence).

This clone was detected only once. CDR3 DNA sequence: TGCAGCGGTCAGGGGACTGGCACTGAAGCTTTCTTT. Its translation is CSGQGTGTEAFF. V is TRBV29-1 and J is TRBJ1-1; possible D gene TRBD1, 6 bases. This CDR3 comprises 12 residues. Looked up from germline, CDR1 is SQVTM and CDR2 is ANQGSEA. Trimming removed 7 bases at V and 4 bases at J, with 13 bases between.